This T cell receptor (beta chain) was sequenced in a study of T cell responses to AZD1222 COVID-19 vaccine (dated by TCRdb to about 2021). As for the study more broadly: TCR sequencing covered approximately 230 trial participants: 200 to 220 given two doses of AZD1222 and around 26 given two doses of MenACWY control vaccine. Enrollment into the trials was organized by age into subgroups of 18-55, 56-69 and 70-plus years, and those subgroups contained roughly 140, 27 and 60 TCR-sequenced participants, respectively.

Sample time point, as interpreted from the label and publication: baseline before first vaccination. The treatment or condition label, read with the paper, signifies: meningococcal conjugate vaccine given as trial control. The vaccinee samples were drawn from two UK trials, COV001 and COV002, one of which was a single-blind randomized controlled phase 2/3 trial testing AZD1222 (ChAdOx1 nCoV-19) in healthy adults. For TCRbeta chain sequencing, PBMC samples were collected from trial participants at day 0 and at day 28 after the second dose. Details on this clone: Its antigen specificity is not known. No base-level quality is on record; no much larger clone is a single base apart.

The CDR3 regions of human TCRbeta chains were analyzed by immunosequencing. The paper's data handling went like this. TCRs in the repertoires were compared against a reference library of SARS-CoV-2-specific TCRs that had been generated with the MIRA antigen-specificity platform. Breadth meant the fraction of unique TCRs that were SARS-CoV-2-associated, whereas depth meant the fraction of total T cells that were SARS-CoV-2-associated. Using the MIRA data, every spike-specific TCR was mapped to the spike region that the TCR reacted to and assigned to either a CD4 or a CD8 class. Log10-transformed breadth and depth values were compared by one-way ANOVA with Sidak's multiple comparisons tests. In its TCRdb copy, this immuneACCESS table keeps in-frame sequences only and misses some clones. Where compared with another copy, unresolved V genes explain less than half of these, and the others have no known cause. Clone size and the V and J calls come from that table; the DNA yielded D and trimming. In all, the sample holds some 80,000 clones, and roughly 90% of those were seen once. Roughly 5.1% of the sample is held by the ten biggest clonotypes.

On the study overall, not on this receptor specifically: Reportedly, close to half of the unique spike-specific TCRs recognized epitopes lying outside the regions that are mutated in the B.1.351 and B.1.1.7 variants. Vaccine-associated CD4 TCRs spanned the whole spike protein, with dominant responses in regions 160-218 and 743-854. Because no samples from the day 14 peak response were available, repertoires could be characterized only after the peak T cell response. Participants were mostly white British, with more females than males. The authors suggested clonal diversity may have been underestimated. Conclusions about previously exposed vaccinees are limited because only five or six AZD1222 recipients were SARS-CoV-2 seropositive at baseline. Spike-specific TCR breadth and depth rose significantly after two AZD1222 doses compared with day 0 and with MenACWY recipients. In the small 56-69-year group, the increase in depth fell short of significance, most likely because of low power.

This clonotype was obtained from an adult in good health. The sequencing here drew on peripheral blood, taken on day 0 of MenACWY control vaccination.

The nucleotide sequence is given as TGTGCCAGCAGCCCCGGCGGGACCGGGGAGCTGTTTTTT. Its protein is CASSPGGTGELFF. The V and J segments used are TRBV7-3 and TRBJ2-2; a tentative D call is TRBD2 (5 bases match). Inclusive of the bounding cysteine and phenylalanine, the CDR3 is 13 residues long. The DNA shown is the 39-base CDR3, in frame from base 1. V sheds 5 bases and J sheds 5 bases, leaving 9 bases between their ends. The germline V gene encodes CDR1 SGHTA and CDR2 FQGTGA.